Only one count was recorded for the clone carrying this T cell receptor beta chain. What it binds is unknown. These data originate in a study of cytomegalovirus exposure and HLA in healthy donors. Study observations and caveats: The study put 150 or so TCR beta chains on its list as cytomegalovirus-associated.

Measured with immunoSEQ multiplex PCR; TCRdb has only the in-frame clones, and not every one. The sample includes about 110,000 clones, about 88% of them seen just once. What was sequenced was PBMCs. This clonotype originated in a woman aged 18-29 years in good health and CMV-seropositive.

CDR3 coding DNA: TGTGCCAGCAGTTTACAGAACACCGGGGAGCTGTTTTTT. This translates into CASSLQNTGELFF. The genes are TRBV28 and TRBJ2-2; no reliable D call. The CDR3 is 13 residues long. V lost 2 bases, J lost 1 base, and 2 bases lay in between. Germline CDR1 and CDR2: MDHEN and SYDVKM.